The 9 T cell receptor beta chains below all came from one sample that was sequenced in a study of OX40 agonist ivuxolimab in advanced cancers. The assay was immunoSEQ multiplex PCR, and TCRdb's table has in-frame clones only and misses some. The sample holds some 64,000 clones, roughly 86% seen once. Material: CD4+ or CD8+ T cells sorted from blood, obtained in a trial of the OX40 agonist ivuxolimab. The receptors originated from an adult with an advanced solid tumor such as melanoma, head and neck, liver or kidney cancer.

In the case of this clone: At one end the junction does not follow the germline gene, possibly because of a read error. The chain employs TRBV6-5 and TRBJ2-2, with TRBD2 as a possible D gene (5 bases). The germline gives CDR1 MNHEY, CDR2 SVGAGI. The CDR3 extends over 11 amino acids. The DNA for the CDR3 is TGTTCCGGTGCCGAACACCGGGGAGCTGTTTTT. Protein: CSGAEHRGAVF.

CDR3 protein: CASSLDGRGNYGYTF. In DNA, the CDR3 is TGTGCCAGCAGCTTGGATGGCAGGGGAAACTATGGCTACACCTTC. The chain links TRBV5-6 to TRBJ1-2; D might be TRBD1 (6 bases). There are 15 residues in the CDR3. V was cut by 0 bases and J by 2 bases, with 11 bases left in between. Germline V lookup: CDR1 SGHDT, CDR2 YYEEEE.

The rearrangement joins TRBV5-1 to TRBJ1-2; D uncertain. CDR3 length: 13 amino acids. V lost 0 bases and J 7 bases, leaving 10 bases between the germline ends. The germline V gene encodes CDR1 SGHRS and CDR2 YFSETQ. The chain's CDR3 is CASSLGTGLGYTF. DNA for the CDR3: TGCGCCAGCAGCTTGGGGACGGGCCTTGGCTACACCTTC.

J is TRBJ1-1 and V is TRBV5-4; 10 bases agree with TRBD1. J was trimmed by 2 bases and V by 4 bases; bases with no gene match: 5. This CDR3 is built from 15 residues. Germline lookup yields CDR1 SGHNT and CDR2 YYREEE (reference sequence). The CDR3 region is CASSIRTGGNTEAFF. DNA for the CDR3: TGTGCCAGCAGCATTCGGACAGGGGGAAACACTGAAGCTTTCTTT.

The V call is TRBV5-1, the J call TRBJ2-5, with 7 positions matching TRBD1. V shed 3 bases and J 5 bases; nucleotides not matched to a gene: 4. The CDR3 is 13 amino acids. The germline CDR1 and CDR2 sequences are SGHRS and YFSETQ. CDR3 in amino acids: CASSSTGWETQYF. The CDR3 nucleotides are TGCGCCAGCAGCTCGACAGGGTGGGAGACCCAGTACTTC.

V gene TRBV7-3 combines with J gene TRBJ2-2; maybe TRBD1 (5 bases). Germline-derived CDR1 and CDR2 are SGHTA and FQGTGA. This CDR3 spans 16 amino acids. The germline V and J ends were trimmed by 2 bases and 6 bases, with 16 bases remaining between them. The DNA of the CDR3 is TGTGCCAGCAGCTTACAAGGCAGGGTAGGCGCCGGGGAGCTGTTTTTT. Translation: CASSLQGRVGAGELFF.

V and J are TRBV6-5 and TRBJ2-7; tentative D call: TRBD2 (5 bases). Germline CDR1 is MNHEY and CDR2 is SVGAGI. This CDR3 has 14 residues. V was clipped by 6 bases and J by 1 base, with 13 bases between them. CDR3 amino acids: CASRKRGQSYEQYF. CDR3 DNA sequence: TGTGCCAGCAGGAAGCGCGGGCAGTCCTACGAGCAGTACTTC.

This clone was seen just once. The chain combines TRBV7-2 with TRBJ2-5; TRBD1 agrees at 10 bases. Looked up from germline, CDR1 is SGHTA and CDR2 is FQGNSA. The junction had 8 bases not matched to a gene; V was cut back by 5 bases and J by 5 bases. This CDR3 contains 15 residues. CDR3 nucleotides: TGTGCCAGCAGCCACCAGACAGGGGGCGGGGAGACCCAGTACTTC. This encodes CASSHQTGGGETQYF.

This clone was detected once. The chain links TRBV19 to TRBJ2-1, with D maybe TRBD2 (6 bases). V lost 3 bases and J 0 bases, leaving 12 bases between the germline ends. CDR1 and CDR2 from the germline V gene are LNHDA and SQIVND (reference sequence). The CDR3 consists of 16 residues. In DNA, the CDR3 is TGTGCCAGTAGTATGAATTCGGAGGGCTCCTACAATGAGCAGTTCTTC. Its protein is CASSMNSEGSYNEQFF.